What follows are 10 T cell receptor beta chains derived from one specimen sequenced in a study of shared clonotypes between healthy human individuals. Produced via immunoSEQ multiplex PCR; TCRdb's table is partial and in-frame only. The sample gives about 2.1 million clones, 93% of which show up once; 1.5% to 2% is in the top ten. CD8 cells regarded as naive lacked CD45RO, were positively chosen for CCR7, and omitted terminally differentiated effector memory CD45RA+ cells. Input material: naive CD8+ T cells from PBMCs. These TCRs come from a man between 18 and 29 years old in good health. Some clones in this sample may be carry-over from other donors' samples.

This sequence joins TRBV6-6 and TRBJ1-1; the D is unclear. V was clipped by 7 bases and J by 5 bases, with 14 bases between them. Germline CDR1 MNHNY, CDR2 SVGAGI (reference sequence). The CDR3 is 13 residues long. DNA for the CDR3: TGTGCCAGCAACGGCGAAGGGTTGACTGAAGCTTTCTTT. This sequence encodes CASNGEGLTEAFF.

The CDR3 DNA follows: TGTGCCAGCAGTTTAATCGCTACTAGCGGGAGTGGTGGGGAGCAGTACTTC. Protein: CASSLIATSGSGGEQYF. The chain employs TRBV27 and TRBJ2-7, with 11 bases that match TRBD2. Germline lookup yields CDR1 MNHEY and CDR2 SMNVEV (reference sequence). The CDR3 covers 17 residues. Trimming removed 2 bases from V and 7 bases from J; junction bases left unmatched: 13.

This clone was seen a single time. The chain has TRBV4-1 and TRBJ2-5; D uncertain. The V gene lost 0 bases and the J gene lost 2 bases, with 10 bases spanning the gap. The CDR3 length is 15 residues. Germline V CDR1 and CDR2: MGHRA, YSYEKL. The CDR3 sequence is CASSQDMGAQETQYF. The DNA for the CDR3 is TGCGCCAGCAGCCAAGATATGGGCGCTCAAGAGACCCAGTACTTC.

The J gene is TRBJ2-7, the V gene TRBV7-9; no reliable D call. The CDR3 is 14 amino acids. Germline assignment: CDR1 SEHNR and CDR2 FQNEAQ (reference sequence). V lost 0 bases to trimming and J lost 2 bases, with 8 bases between them. Here the CDR3 reads CASSLARVAYEQYF. The CDR3 DNA reads TGTGCCAGCAGCTTAGCTAGGGTCGCCTACGAGCAGTACTTC.

This chain uses TRBV6-1 with TRBJ2-1, with a tentative D call TRBD1 (8 bases). Trimming pared 6 bases from V and 6 bases from J, leaving 18 bases between. CDR1 is MNHNS and CDR2 is SASEGT in the germline V gene. There are 15 residues in the CDR3. The chain's CDR3 is CASSYRGSGGNEQFF. The CDR3 DNA reads TGTGCCAGCAGCTACAGGGGGTCGGGGGGCAATGAGCAGTTCTTC.

The chain recombines TRBV27 with TRBJ1-1, with D hard to call. From germline, CDR1 is MNHEY and CDR2 SMNVEV (reference sequence). The CDR3 consists of 16 residues. Trimming took off 3 bases at V and 1 base at J, with 15 bases between the two ends. The CDR3 DNA reads TGTGCCAGCAGTTTCCTCCGGGGATACGGGAACACTGAAGCTTTCTTT. This sequence encodes CASSFLRGYGNTEAFF.

The chain joins TRBV7-9 to TRBJ2-5; maybe TRBD1 (5 bases). The CDR3 has 16 residues. Trimming pared 4 bases from V and 7 bases from J, leaving 22 bases between. CDR1 SEHNR and CDR2 FQNEAQ come from the germline V gene (reference sequence). The CDR3 DNA reads as TGTGCCAGCAGCTCGACAGACTCACCTTGGGTGAGGACCCAGTACTTC. This gives the protein CASSSTDSPWVRTQYF.

This chain joins TRBV2 and TRBJ2-7; tentative D call: TRBD2 (6 bases). With 6 bases removed from V and 4 bases from J, the gap between germline ends came to 22 bases. Germline CDR1 reads SNHLY; CDR2 reads FYNNEI. The CDR3 has 16 residues. The CDR3 protein is CASRARGSNLGYEQYF. CDR3 nucleotide sequence: TGTGCCAGCAGGGCACGGGGGTCAAACCTGGGTTACGAGCAGTACTTC.

The V gene is TRBV4-3, the J gene TRBJ2-2; 10 bases map to TRBD2. Germline V gene sequence: CDR1 LGHNA, CDR2 YSLEER. V lost 4 bases, J lost 2 bases, and 4 bases stayed unmatched. CDR3 size: 16 residues. The DNA for the CDR3 is TGCGCCAGCAGCCGAGGACTAGCGGACAACACCGGGGAGCTGTTTTTT. Encoded protein: CASSRGLADNTGELFF.

V and J are TRBV7-3 and TRBJ2-3; TRBD2 agrees at 9 bases. The CDR3 totals 17 residues. CDR1 is SGHTA and CDR2 is FQGTGA in the germline V gene. The junction had 7 bases not matched to a gene; V was cut back by 0 bases and J by 3 bases. The CDR3 reads CASSLTGASGITDTQYF. CDR3 sequence (DNA): TGTGCCAGCAGCTTAACGGGGGCTAGCGGGATAACAGATACGCAGTATTTT.